These 13 T cell receptor beta chains were sequenced from one sample in a study of T cells after yellow fever vaccination. One entry per CDR3 protein results from TCRdb running MiXCR on the 5' RACE reads. Of hundreds of thousands of distinct CDR3 sequences in the sample, about 12% were seen once. The specimen was CD4+ T cells sorted from PBMCs, collected 15 days after the yellow fever booster vaccination. Source of these receptors: a man aged 18 to 29 who received the YFV17D yellow fever vaccine.

In this sample, this clonotype turned up many times. The chain has TRBV28 and TRBJ1-2; the D is unclear. Trimming removed 3 bases at V and 5 bases at J, with 10 bases between. The CDR3 extends over 13 amino acids. The germline gives CDR1 MDHEN, CDR2 SYDVKM. CDR3: CASSFAQSYGYTF. The CDR3 coding sequence is TGTGCCAGCAGTTTTGCACAGTCTTATGGCTACACCTTC.

This clonotype occurred once. As DNA, the CDR3 is TGTGCCAGCTCACCAACTTCACGGGTTGGGAGCACTGAAGCTTTCTTT. Its translation is CASSPTSRVGSTEAFF. V and J are TRBV18 and TRBJ1-1; D not resolved. CDR3 length: 16 amino acids. V was shortened by 2 bases and J by 4 bases, with 17 bases between the two germline ends. Per the germline V gene, CDR1 is KGHSH and CDR2 is LQKENI.

This rearrangement joins TRBV7-9 to TRBJ2-6, with D perhaps matching TRBD2 (5 bases). V was cut by 6 bases and J by 3 bases, with 12 bases left in between. The germline V gene encodes CDR1 SEHNR and CDR2 FQNEAQ (reference sequence). The CDR3 totals 15 residues. CDR3 sequence reads: CASSPDYSGANVLTF. The CDR3 DNA sequence: TGTGCCAGCAGTCCCGACTACAGTGGGGCCAACGTCCTGACTTTC.

This clonotype was counted a few times. CDR3 in DNA: TGCGCCAGCAGCTTGGTTAGTCCCGAGGAGACCCAGTACTTC. Translating gives CASSLVSPEETQYF. The rearrangement joins TRBV5-1 to TRBJ2-5; D is ambiguous. Trimming cost V 0 bases and J 5 bases, with 11 bases left between them. CDR3 size: 14 residues. Germline V gene data show CDR1 as SGHRS and CDR2 as YFSETQ.

This clonotype was seen ten or more times. The rearrangement uses TRBV3-1 and TRBJ2-7; D gene unclear. The CDR3 runs to 15 residues. Germline CDR1 reads LGHDT; CDR2 reads YNNKEL (reference sequence). V lost 1 base to trimming and J lost 2 bases, with 12 bases between them. Written as DNA, the CDR3 is TGTGCCAGCAGCCAAGGGGGATTAAACCCCTACGAGCAGTACGTC. Amino acids: CASSQGGLNPYEQYV.

There are a few counts of this clonotype. This chain uses TRBV20-1 with TRBJ1-5; D call uncertain. Germline CDR1 reads DFQATT; CDR2 reads SNEGSKA (reference sequence). Trimming pared 2 bases from V and 0 bases from J, leaving 5 bases between. The CDR3 contains 13 residues. The CDR3 loop reads CSARQDSNQPQHF. CDR3 bases: TGCAGTGCTAGACAGGATAGCAATCAGCCCCAGCATTTT.

This clonotype turned up a few times. The chain couples TRBV7-2 to TRBJ1-3; D is uncertain. The V gene lost 3 bases and the J gene lost 0 bases, with 9 bases spanning the gap. Germline CDR1 SGHTA, CDR2 FQGNSA. This CDR3 has 15 residues. The CDR3 sequence is CASSLVVSSGNTIYF. In nucleotides, the CDR3 is TGTGCCAGCAGCTTGGTGGTTAGCTCTGGAAACACCATATATTTT.

The chain recombines TRBV5-1 with TRBJ1-4; D is undetermined. V was pared by 5 bases and J by 4 bases, with 18 bases between. Germline CDR1 SGHRS, CDR2 YFSETQ. This CDR3 has 16 residues. CDR3 in DNA: TGCGCCAGCAGATGGATGGGGAGGGAGATTAATGAAAAACTGTTTTTT. It is translated as CASRWMGREINEKLFF. The variable domain in full, completed from reference TRBV5-1 and TRBJ1-4, reads KAGVTQTPRYLIKTRGQQVTLSCSPISGHRSVSWYQQTPGQGLQFLFEYFSETQRNKGNFPGRFSGRQFSNSRSEMNVSTLELGDSALYLCASRWMGREINEKLFFGSGTQLSVL.

This clonotype was seen repeatedly, ten times or more. The chain links TRBV4-1 to TRBJ1-1; D call uncertain. The CDR3 loop spans 12 amino acids. V dropped 2 bases and J dropped 1 base, with 2 bases sitting between them. The germline gives CDR1 MGHRA, CDR2 YSYEKL. The CDR3: CASSQRNTEAFF. CDR3 in DNA: TGCGCCAGCAGCCAAAGGAACACTGAAGCTTTCTTT.

The chain combines TRBV18 with TRBJ1-1; TRBD1 matches at 8 bases. Losses at the gene ends were 3 bases for V and 6 bases for J; bases not matched to a gene: 9. This CDR3 is 15 amino acids long. Germline V gene data show CDR1 as KGHSH and CDR2 as LQKENI. The CDR3 bases are TGTGCCAGCTCACCTGGCCAGGGGGCTTCCCCTGAAGCTTTCTTT. The encoded protein is CASSPGQGASPEAFF.

Ten or more counts support this clonotype. The rearrangement joins TRBV11-2 to TRBJ2-5; 7 bases map to TRBD2. CDR1 is SGHAT, CDR2 FQNNGV, per germline. The ends lost 5 bases at V and 5 bases at J; junction bases unmatched: 14. This CDR3 spans 16 amino acids. DNA of the CDR3: TGTGCCAGCAGCCGCGCCCACGGACTAGAAGGGGAGACCCAGTACTTC. Translated: CASSRAHGLEGETQYF.

V is TRBV7-6 and J is TRBJ2-1; D is undetermined. The ends were cut back, 0 bases at V and 9 bases at J, with 9 bases in the middle. From germline, CDR1 is SGHVS and CDR2 FNYEAQ. The CDR3 is 13 residues long. This CDR3 reads CASSLAHGAEQFF. The CDR3 nucleotides are TGTGCCAGCAGCTTAGCGCACGGTGCTGAGCAGTTCTTC.

The V call is TRBV10-3, the J call TRBJ2-5, with D tentatively TRBD2 (5 bases). Germline V lookup: CDR1 ENHRY, CDR2 SYGVKD. CDR3 length: 15 residues. Trimming shortened V by 0 bases and J by 4 bases, and 12 bases separated the two germline ends. The CDR3 spells CAISESKLVIETQYF. In DNA form, the CDR3 reads TGTGCCATCAGTGAGTCGAAACTAGTAATAGAGACCCAGTACTTC.